These T cell receptor beta chains were read from a single sample in a study of T cells in localized non-small cell lung cancer. The method was immunoSEQ multiplex PCR; TCRdb's version includes in-frame clones alone and lacks a portion of them. There are 30,000 to 35,000 clones in the sample; 88% occur only once, and roughly 4% lies in the top ten. The sample in question was peripheral blood, obtained before any cancer treatment. The source of these receptors is a woman aged 35 to 70 with stage I lung adenocarcinoma. Each CDR3 is given with its conserved first and last residue. A D gene is named only where the DNA matches it firmly. Clone size is shown for a subset of rows, as once, few, many or a class of expanded clone.

v_gene	j_gene	d_gene	abundance	CDR3aa	CDR3nt
TRBV19	TRBJ2-5	.	.	CASTFGEGRQETQYF	TGTGCCAGTACCTTTGGAGAAGGGAGGCAAGAGACCCAGTACTTC
TRBV29-1	TRBJ1-1	.	.	CSVHWNTEAFF	TGCAGCGTTCACTGGAACACTGAAGCTTTCTTT
TRBV2	TRBJ2-5	TRBD2	few	CASSEVSSGGQETQYF	TGTGCCAGCAGTGAAGTTTCTAGCGGGGGGCAAGAGACCCAGTACTTC
TRBV27	TRBJ2-5	TRBD1	.	CASSAAGTGGTQYF	TGTGCCAGCAGTGCCGCCGGGACAGGGGGCACCCAGTACTTC
TRBV7-2	TRBJ2-1	.	.	CASSPRQSYNEQFF	TGTGCCAGCAGCCCTCGACAGTCCTACAATGAGCAGTTCTTC
TRBV14	TRBJ2-2	.	.	CASSQVTNTGELFF	TGTGCCAGCAGCCAAGTCACGAACACCGGGGAGCTGTTTTTT
TRBV7-9	TRBJ2-3	.	.	CASSESTDTQYF	TGTGCCAGCAGTGAAAGCACAGATACGCAGTATTTT
TRBV4-2	TRBJ1-1	.	.	CASSQLSFTGSEAFF	TGTGCCAGCAGCCAATTGAGCTTTACGGGATCTGAAGCTTTCTTT
TRBV7-6	TRBJ1-3	TRBD1	once	CASSGRTGYGNTIYF	TGTGCCAGCAGCGGCCGGACAGGTTATGGAAACACCATATATTTT
TRBV19	TRBJ1-4	.	.	CATRRGGPNEKLFF	TGTGCCACCCGTAGAGGCGGCCCTAATGAAAAACTGTTTTTT
TRBV6-9	TRBJ2-7	.	.	CASSYDTAETYEQYF	TGTGCCAGCAGTTATGACACCGCCGAGACCTACGAGCAGTACTTC
TRBV6-6	TRBJ1-5	.	.	CASTPISNQPQHF	TGTGCCAGCACCCCGATTAGCAATCAGCCCCAGCATTTT
TRBV4-3	TRBJ2-2	.	.	CASSRGGTGELFF	TGCGCCAGCAGCCGCGGAGGCACCGGGGAGCTGTTTTTT
TRBV6-5	TRBJ2-4	TRBD1	.	CASRADRRPKNIQYF	TGTGCCAGCAGAGCGGACAGGCGTCCCAAAAACATTCAGTACTTC
TRBV5-1	TRBJ2-3	.	.	CASSAGQDTQYF	TGCGCCAGCAGCGCGGGACAAGATACGCAGTATTTT
TRBV7-9	TRBJ2-3	TRBD1	.	CASSWTPGQGTDTQYF	TGTGCCAGCAGCTGGACGCCGGGACAGGGAACAGATACGCAGTATTTT
TRBV7-9	TRBJ2-3	TRBD2	.	CASRVPSGGGTDTQYF	TGTGCCAGCAGGGTTCCTAGCGGGGGGGGCACAGATACGCAGTATTTT
TRBV5-1	TRBJ1-5	.	few	CASSPRDGGDPQHF	TGCGCCAGCAGCCCACGGGACGGTGGTGACCCCCAGCATTTT
TRBV28	TRBJ1-5	.	few	CASSLPPNQPQHF	TGTGCCAGCAGTTTGCCCCCGAATCAGCCCCAGCATTTT
TRBV6-6	TRBJ2-1	TRBD2	.	CASSYPIGGESEQFF	TGTGCCAGCAGTTACCCCATCGGGGGGGAATCCGAGCAGTTCTTC
TRBV4-3	TRBJ1-1	TRBD1	.	CASSQDTGEGRDAFF	TGCGCCAGCAGCCAAGATACAGGGGAGGGCCGAGACGCTTTCTTT
TRBV11-2	TRBJ2-2	.	.	CASSQLSVGELFF	TGTGCCAGCAGCCAGCTTTCGGTCGGGGAGCTGTTTTTT
TRBV15	TRBJ1-1	.	.	CATSRNAGRAFF	TGTGCCACCAGCAGAAATGCCGGGAGAGCTTTCTTT
TRBV19	TRBJ2-1	TRBD2	once	CASSFGLVQFF	TGTGCCAGTAGTTTCGGACTAGTTCAGTTCTTC
TRBV6-5	TRBJ2-7	TRBD1	.	CAVWGTGPYEQYF	TGTGCCGTCTGGGGGACAGGGCCCTACGAGCAGTACTTC
TRBV6-5	TRBJ1-6	.	medium-sized	CASSYSQGSGYSPLHF	TGTGCCAGCAGTTACTCTCAGGGTTCGGGCTATTCACCCCTCCACTTT
TRBV2	TRBJ1-2	TRBD1	.	CASAGQDSGYTF	TGTGCCAGCGCCGGACAGGACTCTGGCTACACCTTC
TRBV13	TRBJ2-1	TRBD2	once	CASSDQTSGESYEQFF	TGTGCCAGCAGCGACCAGACTAGCGGGGAGTCGTATGAGCAGTTCTTC
TRBV27	TRBJ2-7	.	.	CASRIDSSYEQYF	TGTGCCAGCAGAATTGACAGCTCCTACGAGCAGTACTTC
TRBV5-1	TRBJ1-1	TRBD1	.	CASSGQGTNTEAFF	TGCGCCAGCAGCGGACAGGGGACGAACACTGAAGCTTTCTTT
TRBV5-4	TRBJ2-3	.	.	CASSLGDYSTDTQYF	TGTGCCAGCAGCTTGGGGGATTATAGCACAGATACGCAGTATTTT
TRBV5-1	TRBJ2-2	.	.	CASSLHTVEDGELFF	TGCGCCAGCAGCTTACATACAGTGGAAGACGGGGAGCTGTTTTTT
TRBV6-5	TRBJ1-6	.	.	CASSRDVKSPLHF	TGTGCCAGCAGCCGGGACGTGAAATCACCCCTCCACTTT
TRBV6-1	TRBJ1-1	.	.	CASSEALWGYTEAFF	TGTGCCAGCAGTGAAGCGCTATGGGGGTACACTGAAGCTTTCTTT
TRBV27	TRBJ1-2	.	.	CASSSGTYGYTF	TGTGCCAGCAGTTCGGGAACCTATGGCTACACCTTC
TRBV27	TRBJ1-2	.	.	CASSLNIGGSRRF	TGTGCCAGCAGCCTTAATATTGGGGGCTCAAGGCGCTTC
TRBV11-2	TRBJ1-2	.	.	CASSPSRGNYGYTF	TGTGCCAGCAGCCCGAGTAGGGGGAACTATGGCTACACCTTC
TRBV7-8	TRBJ2-5	TRBD2	once	CASSAYPGTSGETQYF	TGTGCCAGCAGCGCTTACCCCGGGACTAGCGGGGAGACCCAGTACTTC
TRBV5-1	TRBJ2-2	.	.	CASSLVAANTGELFF	TGCGCCAGCAGCTTGGTGGCAGCGAACACCGGGGAGCTGTTTTTT
TRBV18	TRBJ1-1	.	.	CASSPSTANTEAFF	TGTGCCAGCTCACCATCCACAGCCAACACTGAAGCTTTCTTT
TRBV9	TRBJ1-5	.	once	CASSTTAGNQPQHF	TGTGCCAGCAGCACGACAGCTGGCAATCAGCCCCAGCATTTT
TRBV6-6	TRBJ2-1	.	.	CASSPRAGAYDEQFF	TGTGCCAGCAGTCCAAGGGCGGGGGCCTACGATGAGCAGTTCTTC
TRBV13	TRBJ2-2	.	few	CASSLQVSTGELFF	TGTGCCAGCAGCTTACAGGTATCCACCGGGGAGCTGTTTTTT
TRBV6-5	TRBJ1-2	.	.	CASSYTRAGANYGYTF	TGTGCCAGCAGTTACACCAGGGCCGGAGCTAACTATGGCTACACCTTC
TRBV10-3	TRBJ2-1	TRBD1	.	CAISEGQGLDEQFF	TGTGCCATCAGTGAGGGACAGGGGTTGGATGAGCAGTTCTTC
TRBV27	TRBJ2-5	.	.	CASSPPGPQETQYF	TGTGCCAGCAGCCCCCCCGGGCCACAAGAGACCCAGTACTTC
TRBV7-9	TRBJ2-3	TRBD1	.	CASSLKGQSSTDTQYF	TGTGCCAGCAGCTTAAAGGGACAGTCTAGCACAGATACGCAGTATTTT
TRBV18	TRBJ2-1	.	.	CASSTGGPYNEQFF	TGTGCCAGCTCGACGGGGGGCCCTTACAATGAGCAGTTCTTC
TRBV28	TRBJ1-1	.	once	CASSSTTGNTEAFF	TGTGCCAGCAGTTCAACGACGGGGAACACTGAAGCTTTCTTT
TRBV6-1	TRBJ2-5	.	.	CASMRSGQETQYF	TGTGCCAGCATGAGGTCTGGCCAAGAGACCCAGTACTTC
TRBV15	TRBJ1-1	.	.	CATSRAGGTEAFF	TGTGCCACCAGCAGGGCGGGGGGCACTGAAGCTTTCTTT
TRBV11-2	TRBJ1-6	TRBD1	.	CASSTERTGGSPLHF	TGTGCCAGCAGCACCGAACGGACAGGAGGCTCACCCCTCCACTTT
TRBV7-2	TRBJ2-5	TRBD2	.	CASSLAGLAVQTQYF	TGTGCCAGCAGCTTAGCGGGACTAGCGGTCCAGACCCAGTACTTC
TRBV4-1	TRBJ2-1	.	.	CASSQTFRDTYNEQFF	TGCGCCAGCAGCCAGACATTTCGGGACACCTACAATGAGCAGTTCTTC
TRBV7-8	TRBJ2-5	TRBD2	.	CASSSVLAGIGETQYF	TGTGCCAGCAGCTCCGTACTAGCGGGGATTGGAGAGACCCAGTACTTC